The 27 T cell receptor beta chains given below trace back to one sample, sequenced in a study of blood T cell repertoires in COVID-19. Assay used: immunoSEQ multiplex PCR; TCRdb lists only in-frame clones, some missing. The sample lists about 100,000 clones; about nine tenths were seen once. Sequencing was performed on peripheral blood. The receptors originated from a man aged 18 to 29 with COVID-19, enrolled during active disease.

This clone appeared once. The chain couples TRBV14 to TRBJ2-5; D may be TRBD2 (6 bases). The CDR3 extends over 14 amino acids. Germline V gene sequence: CDR1 SGHDN, CDR2 FVKESK. Deletions cut 5 bases from V and 5 bases from J, with 15 bases between. The DNA of the CDR3 is TGTGCCAGCAGCTACGACAGTGGGAGGGAGACCCAGTACTTC. Amino acid sequence: CASSYDSGRETQYF. Complete variable domain (other parts from reference TRBV14 and TRBJ2-5): EAGVTQFPSHSVIEKGQTVTLRCDPISGHDNLYWYRRVMGKEIKFLLHFVKESKQDESGMPNNRFLAERTGGTYSTLKVQPAELEDSGVYFCASSYDSGRETQYFGPGTRLLVL.

The gene calls are TRBV24-1 and TRBJ1-2; 8 positions match TRBD1. CDR1 is KGHDR and CDR2 is SFDVKD in the germline V gene. The CDR3 has 18 residues. V trimming: 2 bases; J trimming: 4 bases; junction bases outside the gene matches: 14. CDR3 protein: CATSDSIRAGGDFYGYTF. DNA for the CDR3: TGTGCCACCAGTGATTCCATACGGGCAGGGGGCGATTTCTATGGCTACACCTTC.

This CDR3 reads CASSLMRESKTQYF. The DNA for the CDR3 is TGTGCCAGCAGCTTAATGAGGGAGTCAAAGACCCAGTACTTC. V is TRBV7-2 and J is TRBJ2-5, with a possible D match to TRBD2 (5 bases). The CDR3 is 14 residues long. Deletions cut 2 bases from V and 6 bases from J, with 13 bases between. Germline V gives CDR1 SGHTA, CDR2 FQGNSA.

The J gene is TRBJ2-7, the V gene TRBV11-2; unclear D gene. Trimming pared 5 bases from V and 6 bases from J, leaving 8 bases between. This CDR3 has 11 amino acids. Germline values: CDR1 SGHAT, CDR2 FQNNGV. The DNA for the CDR3 is TGTGCCAGCAGCCTGCGTCTCGAGCAGTACTTC. Its protein product is CASSLRLEQYF.

This clone was counted only a few times. The chain is built from TRBV18 and TRBJ2-7; possibly TRBD2 for D (5 bases). The V gene lost 3 bases and the J gene lost 0 bases, with 15 bases spanning the gap. Germline CDR1 is KGHSH and CDR2 is LQKENI. The CDR3 sequence is 16 residues long. CDR3 sequence: CASSPAGRQSSYEQYF. The CDR3 DNA is TGTGCCAGCTCACCCGCGGGTCGACAAAGCTCCTACGAGCAGTACTTC.

The sample holds one count of this clone. The chain employs TRBV28 and TRBJ1-5, with a tentative D call TRBD1 (6 bases). With 5 bases removed from V and 6 bases from J, the gap between germline ends came to 14 bases. The germline gives CDR1 MDHEN, CDR2 SYDVKM. The CDR3 length is 14 residues. In nucleotides, the CDR3 is TGTGCCAGCAGTCCAACGGGGGGCAGTCAGCCCCAGCATTTT. It translates to CASSPTGGSQPQHF.

J is TRBJ1-5 and V is TRBV4-1; possibly TRBD1 for D (5 bases). Trimming pared 5 bases from V and 3 bases from J, leaving 8 bases between. Germline V gene lookup returns CDR1 MGHRA and CDR2 YSYEKL. This CDR3 region has 13 residues. CDR3 nucleotide sequence: TGCGCCAGCAGCAGACAGCCCAATCAGCCCCAGCATTTT. Translated, it gives CASSRQPNQPQHF.

V and J are TRBV29-1 and TRBJ2-7; 10 bases fit TRBD1. CDR3 size: 12 residues. Germline V gene lookup returns CDR1 SQVTM and CDR2 ANQGSEA. V lost 4 bases to trimming and J lost 5 bases; unmatched junction nucleotides: 2. The CDR3 DNA sequence: TGCAGCGTTGGGACAGGGGGTAACGAGCAGTACTTC. This gives the protein CSVGTGGNEQYF.

V is TRBV25-1 and J is TRBJ2-3; D gene ambiguous. Trimming left V 3 bases short and J 2 bases short, with 3 bases between. This CDR3 contains 12 residues. CDR1 and CDR2 from the germline V gene are MGHDK and SYGVNS. For the CDR3, the DNA is TGTGCCAGCAGTGACTTCACAGATACGCAGTATTTT. Encoded protein: CASSDFTDTQYF.

The J gene is TRBJ2-3, the V gene TRBV19; 8 bases line up with TRBD2. The CDR3 is 15 residues long. Looked up from germline, CDR1 is LNHDA and CDR2 is SQIVND (reference sequence). The V segment lost 10 bases and the J segment 0 bases; nucleotides outside the gene matches: 9. The CDR3 DNA reads as TGTGCCACCTCACCAGCTAGCGGGAGCACAGATACGCAGTATTTT. Its protein is CATSPASGSTDTQYF. The full variable domain, in which reference TRBV19 and TRBJ2-3 provide the parts outside the CDR3, is DGGITQSPKYLFRKEGQNVTLSCEQNLNHDAMYWYRQDPGQGLRLIYYSQIVNDFQKGDIAEGYSVSREKKESFPLTVTSAQKNPTAFYLCATSPASGSTDTQYFGPGTRLTVL.

The genes are TRBV4-2 and TRBJ2-1, with 12 nucleotides matching TRBD1. Losses at the gene ends were 4 bases for V and 6 bases for J; bases not matched to a gene: 7. The CDR3 extends over 16 amino acids. Germline loops: CDR1 LGHNA, CDR2 YNFKEQ. The CDR3 region is CASSLFGDRGPNEQFF. The DNA of the CDR3 is TGTGCCAGCAGCCTCTTCGGGGACAGGGGGCCCAATGAGCAGTTCTTC.

The rearrangement links TRBV28 to TRBJ2-5, with 7 bases matching TRBD1. Trimming removed 8 bases from V and 5 bases from J; junction bases left unmatched: 8. Germline V gene data show CDR1 as MDHEN and CDR2 as SYDVKM. This CDR3 is built from 13 residues. CDR3 protein: CASLTGALETQYF. As DNA, the CDR3 is TGTGCCAGCCTAACAGGGGCCCTGGAGACCCAGTACTTC.

The genes are TRBV10-1 and TRBJ2-7, with 12 positions matching TRBD1. The CDR3 covers 16 residues. Per germline, CDR1 WNHNN and CDR2 SYGVQD (reference sequence). V lost 0 bases to trimming and J lost 5 bases; unmatched junction nucleotides: 5. CDR3 coding DNA: TGCGCCAGCAGTGAGTCGATTGGGACAGGGGGCAACGAGCAGTACTTC. Translating gives CASSESIGTGGNEQYF.

V and J are TRBV6-5 and TRBJ2-7; D might be TRBD1 (7 bases). The germline V and J ends were trimmed by 5 bases and 0 bases, with 14 bases remaining between them. This CDR3 has 15 amino acids. Per the germline V gene, CDR1 is MNHEY and CDR2 is SVGAGI. The CDR3 is CASSPLQGGSYEQYF. CDR3 DNA sequence: TGTGCCAGCAGTCCCCTTCAGGGGGGCTCCTACGAGCAGTACTTC.

The CDR3 spells CATSRDPGLAITGELFF. The CDR3 DNA reads TGTGCCACCAGCAGAGACCCGGGACTAGCTATCACCGGGGAGCTGTTTTTT. This chain connects TRBV15 to TRBJ2-2, with 9 bases matching TRBD2. The CDR3 contains 17 residues. Germline V gene data show CDR1 as LNHNV and CDR2 as YYDKDF (reference sequence). V was pared by 0 bases and J by 4 bases, with 6 bases of the junction left unmatched. Filled out from reference TRBV15 and TRBJ2-2, the complete variable domain reads DAMVIQNPRYQVTQFGKPVTLSCSQTLNHNVMYWYQQKSSQAPKLLFHYYDKDFNNEADTPDNFQSRRPNTSFCFLDIRSPGLGDTAMYLCATSRDPGLAITGELFFGEGSRLTVL.

CDR3 residues: CASRTSGSYEQYF. CDR3 nucleotide sequence: TGTGCCAGCAGGACTAGCGGTTCCTACGAGCAGTACTTC. The chain combines TRBV28 with TRBJ2-7, with 9 nucleotides matching TRBD2. Germline values: CDR1 MDHEN, CDR2 SYDVKM. Germline trimming cut 6 bases from V and 1 base from J; bases unmatched to any gene: 1. The CDR3 sequence is 13 residues long.

This chain connects TRBV28 to TRBJ2-7, with D perhaps TRBD2 (5 bases). With 4 bases removed from V and 6 bases from J, the gap between germline ends came to 16 bases. Per germline, CDR1 MDHEN and CDR2 SYDVKM. The CDR3 loop spans 14 amino acids. The CDR3 sequence is CASSSLDYTVEQYF. CDR3 bases: TGTGCCAGCAGTTCCCTCGACTACACAGTCGAGCAGTACTTC.

This chain uses TRBV28 with TRBJ2-1; 14 bases map to TRBD2. In germline, CDR1 is MDHEN, CDR2 SYDVKM. V lost 5 bases and J lost 7; bases outside the gene matches: 10. The CDR3 is 17 amino acids. The CDR3 region has the DNA TGTGCCAGCAGTCCCTACCGACTAGCGGGAGGGCGGAATGAGCAGTTCTTC. As protein: CASSPYRLAGGRNEQFF. The full variable domain, with the rest looked up from reference TRBV28 and TRBJ2-1, is DVKVTQSSRYLVKRTGEKVFLECVQDMDHENMFWYRQDPGLGLRLIYFSYDVKMKEKGDIPEGYSVSREKKERFSLILESASTNQTSMYLCASSPYRLAGGRNEQFFGPGTRLTVL.

This chain joins TRBV19 and TRBJ2-4, with 9 positions matching TRBD1. The ends lost 4 bases at V and 8 bases at J; junction bases unmatched: 9. The CDR3 has 15 amino acids. The germline gives CDR1 LNHDA, CDR2 SQIVND (reference sequence). CDR3: CASSTITGGRDIQYF. CDR3 bases: TGTGCCAGTAGTACCATTACAGGGGGCAGGGACATTCAGTACTTC.

The chain links TRBV29-1 to TRBJ2-1; 10 bases fit TRBD2. The CDR3 is made up of 14 amino acids. The germline V gene encodes CDR1 SQVTM and CDR2 ANQGSEA. The junction had 4 bases not matched to a gene; V was cut back by 4 bases and J by 4 bases. CDR3 residues: CSVGSSGRYNEQFF. In DNA form, the CDR3 reads TGCAGCGTTGGTAGTAGCGGGAGGTACAATGAGCAGTTCTTC.

The chain couples TRBV4-1 to TRBJ2-1; 11 positions match TRBD2. J was trimmed by 4 bases and V by 2 bases; bases with no gene match: 22. This CDR3 contains 22 residues. In germline, CDR1 is MGHRA, CDR2 YSYEKL. CDR3: CASSQFIRPTSGIAWGYNEQFF. CDR3 nucleotides: TGCGCCAGCAGCCAATTTATTCGACCGACTAGCGGGATTGCTTGGGGATACAATGAGCAGTTCTTC.

The chain employs TRBV28 and TRBJ2-3; TRBD1 might be the D (6 bases). The CDR3 runs to 15 residues. Germline lookup yields CDR1 MDHEN and CDR2 SYDVKM. V lost 6 bases and J lost 0, with 13 bases in between. CDR3 bases: TGTGCCAGCAGCGGGACAAAACCTAGCACAGATACGCAGTATTTT. It codes for CASSGTKPSTDTQYF.

CDR3 amino acids: CASSLRSRQVWREDYEQYF. As DNA, the CDR3 is TGTGCCAGCAGCCTCCGATCTCGACAAGTGTGGCGGGAGGACTACGAGCAGTACTTC. The rearrangement uses TRBV14 and TRBJ2-7; TRBD2 agrees at 8 bases. Germline V CDR1 and CDR2: SGHDN, FVKESK. The CDR3 has 19 amino acids. J was trimmed by 3 bases and V by 4 bases; bases with no gene match: 20.

J is TRBJ2-7 and V is TRBV6-5, with 14 bases matching TRBD2. This CDR3 is 14 amino acids long. The germline gives CDR1 MNHEY, CDR2 SVGAGI. V was clipped by 6 bases and J by 6 bases; unmatched bases: 4. This CDR3 reads CASSSGTSGSEQYF. The DNA of the CDR3 is TGTGCCAGCAGCTCCGGGACTAGCGGGAGCGAGCAGTACTTC.

The CDR3 DNA sequence: TGTGCCAGTAGTATCCCGGGGTCCAAATTGGTAGCCCAGCATTTT. This gives the protein CASSIPGSKLVAQHF. The genes are TRBV19 and TRBJ1-5; D is undetermined. CDR3 length equals 15 residues. V shed 3 bases and J shed 11 bases, with 20 bases lying between them. Germline CDR1 reads LNHDA; CDR2 reads SQIVND (reference sequence).

The chain links TRBV6-5 to TRBJ2-7; tentatively, D is TRBD2 (5 bases). This CDR3 has 12 residues. V was shortened by 5 bases and J by 6 bases, with 11 bases between the two germline ends. CDR1 and CDR2 from the germline V gene are MNHEY and SVGAGI. DNA of the CDR3: TGTGCCAGCAGTAACGGACGGGGCGAGCAGTACTTC. Encoded protein: CASSNGRGEQYF.

Here the CDR3 reads CSVLQVYEQYF. The CDR3 region has the DNA TGCAGCGTCCTACAGGTCTACGAGCAGTACTTC. J is TRBJ2-7 and V is TRBV29-1; TRBD1 is a possible D gene (5 bases). The CDR3 has 11 residues. Trimming removed 6 bases from V and 3 bases from J, with 9 bases in between. CDR1 and CDR2 from the germline V gene are SQVTM and ANQGSEA.